Given below is one T cell receptor beta chain in context. The data stem from a study of blood T cell repertoires in COVID-19. In the study overall: Samples of COVID-19 (acute and convalescent) were obtained from the United States, Italy and Spain. PBMCs, B-cell-depleted T cells, or T cells provided the cDNA or gDNA that made up the material.

The CDR3 has 13 residues. V shed 4 bases, J shed 1 base, and the junction held 0 bases outside the gene matches. Germline V gene sequence: CDR1 SGHRS, CDR2 YFSETQ. How the authors handled the data: Counts of nucleated cells, estimated from reference gene primer amplification, were obtained. Method: immunoSEQ multiplex PCR; TCRdb's copy keeps in-frame clones and lacks some. That table is the source of V, J and clone size, and D and trimming were worked out from the DNA. The data contain roughly 300,000 clones, roughly nine tenths of them seen just once; the ten biggest clones take up under 8%. The sample taken for sequencing was peripheral blood. The clonotype originates from a man aged 18-30 years who had recovered from COVID-19. J is TRBJ2-3 and V is TRBV5-1, with 7 bases that match TRBD1. Here the CDR3 DNA reads TGCGCCAGCAGCCAGGGGGGCACAGATACGCAGTATTTT. It yields the protein CASSQGGTDTQYF.